This T cell receptor (beta chain) is drawn from a study of PD-1 blockade in mismatch repair-deficient tumors. For the study at large: Patients had roughly twelve mismatch repair-deficient cancer types, all previously treated and progressing.

A few counts support this clone. Libraries were prepared by immunoSEQ multiplex PCR; TCRdb keeps only in-frame clonotypes and omits some of them. The sample lists tens of thousands of clones; 70% to 85% were seen once. Germline assignment: CDR1 SGHTA and CDR2 FQGTGA. The V segment lost 2 bases and the J segment 9 bases; nucleotides outside the gene matches: 8. The CDR3 runs 15 residues. The receptor was derived from an adult with mismatch repair-deficient cancer. Sequencing used peripheral blood, obtained 2 weeks after starting pembrolizumab. The chain employs TRBV7-3 and TRBJ2-1; 9 positions agree with TRBD2. For the CDR3, the DNA is TGTGCCAGCAGCTTAGAGGCTAGCGGGAATAGTGAGCAGTTCTTC. It specifies CASSLEASGNSEQFF.